These T cell receptor beta chains were read from a single sample in a study of Graves' ophthalmopathy and Graves' hyperthyroidism. TCRdb re-called the multiplex PCR reads with MiXCR, one entry per CDR3 protein. The sample lists about 640,000 distinct CDR3 sequences, approximately 39% occurring once. The sequenced sample was peripheral blood. These receptors were collected from an adult man with Graves' ophthalmopathy. Each CDR3 is given with its conserved first and last residue. D genes are given only for firm matches. Clone size is not always given. Where it is, it says once, few, many or a class for expanded clones.

d_call	v_call	j_call	clone_size	cdr3_aa	cdr3_nt
-	TRBV7-7	TRBJ2-2	-	CASSPTGSTGELFF	TGTGCTAGCAGCCCAACAGGGAGCACCGGGGAGCTGTTTTTT
TRBD1	TRBV24-1	TRBJ2-5	many	CATSDWGTGEQETQYF	TGTGCCACCAGTGACTGGGGGACAGGGGAGCAGGAGACCCAGTACTTC
-	TRBV19	TRBJ1-4	-	CASQEEKLFF	TGTGCCAGCCAGGAGGAAAAACTGTTTTTT
TRBD1	TRBV15	TRBJ2-7	many	CATSRPQGARSYEQYF	TGTGCCACCAGCAGGCCACAGGGGGCCCGCTCCTACGAGCAGTACTTC
-	TRBV10-3	TRBJ2-5	-	CAISVGDGNTQYF	TGTGCCATCAGTGTCGGGGATGGAAACACCCAGTACTTC
-	TRBV4-3	TRBJ2-7	few	CASSQPGRSDSYEQYF	TGCGCCAGCAGCCAACCGGGGAGGTCCGACTCCTACGAGCAGTACTTC
TRBD1	TRBV24-1	TRBJ2-7	-	CAASDTDRSSYEQYF	TGTGCCGCCAGTGACACGGACAGGAGCTCCTACGAGCAGTACTTC
-	TRBV5-1	TRBJ1-2	-	CASSLGEGQLF	TGCGCCAGCAGCTTGGGAGAGGGCCAACTCTTC
-	TRBV20-1	TRBJ1-5	-	CSARAGANNQPQHF	TGCAGTGCTAGAGCAGGGGCGAACAATCAGCCCCAGCATTTT
-	TRBV20-1	TRBJ1-1	few	CSATSPEGGTEAFF	TGCAGTGCTACATCTCCGGAGGGGGGCACTGAAGCTTTCTTT
-	TRBV11-2	TRBJ1-2	-	CASSRWDYGYTF	TGTGCCAGCAGCCGATGGGACTATGGCTACACCTTC
TRBD1	TRBV5-1	TRBJ2-2	few	CASSSRDRATGELFF	TGCGCCAGCAGCAGCCGGGACAGGGCCACCGGGGAGCTGTTTTTT
-	TRBV6-8	TRBJ2-7	-	CASTPICSYEQYF	TGTGCCAGCACCCCAATCTGCTCCTACGAGCAGTACTTC
TRBD1	TRBV4-1	TRBJ2-7	few	CASSQKGQGASYEQYF	TGCGCCAGCAGCCAAAAGGGACAGGGGGCCTCCTACGAGCAGTACTTC
-	TRBV30	TRBJ2-7	few	CACGGYYEQYF	TGTGCCTGCGGGGGCTACTACGAGCAGTACTTC
TRBD1	TRBV7-2	TRBJ1-6	-	CASSQGQRDSPLHF	TGTGCCAGCAGCCAGGGACAGAGGGATTCACCCCTCCACTTT
-	TRBV24-1	TRBJ1-5	-	CATSPSSVGDYQPQHF	TGTGCCACCAGCCCCAGTAGTGTAGGCGATTATCAGCCCCAGCATTTT
-	TRBV7-2	TRBJ1-1	few	CASSAGGVTEAFF	TGTGCCAGCAGCGCCGGGGGGGTCACTGAAGCTTTCTTT
-	TRBV25-1	TRBJ2-5	-	CASSEPGTHEETQYF	TGTGCCAGCAGTGAACCCGGGACCCACGAAGAGACCCAGTACTTC
-	TRBV6-6	TRBJ1-1	many	CASSYSLGAEAFF	TGTGCCAGCAGTTACTCCCTAGGCGCTGAAGCTTTCTTT
TRBD1	TRBV5-8	TRBJ2-7	many	CASSFNRGQEQYF	TGTGCCAGCAGCTTTAACAGGGGGCAAGAGCAGTACTTC
TRBD2	TRBV7-2	TRBJ2-3	-	CASSHPGLASDTQYF	TGTGCCAGCAGCCACCCGGGACTAGCCTCAGATACGCAGTATTTT
-	TRBV20-1	TRBJ2-6	-	CSARRSSSRANVLTF	TGCAGTGCTAGACGGAGCAGCTCTAGGGCCAACGTCCTGACTTTC
-	TRBV6-2/TRBV6-3	TRBJ2-2	-	CASSLGADANTGELFF	TGTGCCAGCAGCCTCGGGGCGGACGCGAACACCGGGGAGCTGTTTTTT
-	TRBV25-1	TRBJ1-3	-	CASSDSSGNTIYF	TGTGCCAGCAGTGACTCTAGCGGTAACACCATATATTTT
TRBD1	TRBV25-1	TRBJ1-2	-	CASSHRGQGQGYTF	TGTGCCAGTAGCCACCGGGGACAGGGGCAAGGCTACACCTTC
TRBD1	TRBV2	TRBJ1-2	many	CASRGQGSEGYTF	TGTGCCAGCAGGGGACAGGGCTCAGAAGGCTACACCTTC
-	TRBV29-1	TRBJ2-7	-	CSSSSVSYEQYF	TGCAGCTCATCTAGCGTCTCCTACGAGCAGTACTTC